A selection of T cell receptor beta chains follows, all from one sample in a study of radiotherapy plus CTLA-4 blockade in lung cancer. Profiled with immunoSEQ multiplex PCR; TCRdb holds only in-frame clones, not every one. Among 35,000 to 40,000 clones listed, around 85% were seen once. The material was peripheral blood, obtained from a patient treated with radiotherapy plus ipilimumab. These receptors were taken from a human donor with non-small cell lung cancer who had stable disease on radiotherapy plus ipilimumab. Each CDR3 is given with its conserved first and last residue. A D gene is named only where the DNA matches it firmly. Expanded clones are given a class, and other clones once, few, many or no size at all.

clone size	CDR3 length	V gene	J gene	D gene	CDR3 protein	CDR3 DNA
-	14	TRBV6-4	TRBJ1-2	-	CASSDSQGGYGYTF	TGTGCCAGCAGTGACTCCCAGGGCGGCTATGGCTACACCTTC
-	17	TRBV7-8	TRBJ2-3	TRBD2	CASSLDFSGRAGNTQYF	TGTGCCAGCAGCTTAGATTTTAGCGGGAGGGCCGGTAATACGCAGTATTTT
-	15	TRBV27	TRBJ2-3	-	CASSLGGTAGDTQYF	TGTGCCAGCAGTTTAGGGGGGACCGCAGGGGATACGCAGTATTTT
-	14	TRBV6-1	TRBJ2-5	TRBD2	CASTQGGTSETQYF	TGTGCCAGCACCCAGGGAGGGACTTCAGAGACCCAGTACTTC
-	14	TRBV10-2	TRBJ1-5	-	CASTQGGSNQPQHF	TGCGCCAGCACCCAGGGTGGGAGCAATCAGCCCCAGCATTTT
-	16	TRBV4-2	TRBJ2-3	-	CASSQGSGGGTDTQYF	TGTGCCAGCAGCCAAGGATCAGGCGGGGGCACAGATACGCAGTATTTT
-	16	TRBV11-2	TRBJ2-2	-	CASSLDSRPGTGELFF	TGTGCCAGCAGCTTAGACTCCCGCCCCGGCACCGGGGAGCTGTTTTTT
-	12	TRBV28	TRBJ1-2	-	CASSPTTRGYTF	TGTGCCAGCAGTCCGACTACGAGGGGCTACACCTTC
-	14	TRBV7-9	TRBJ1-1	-	CASSLVLLNTEAFF	TGTGCCAGCAGCTTAGTTCTCTTGAACACTGAAGCTTTCTTT
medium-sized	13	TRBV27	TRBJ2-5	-	CASSLIGRETQYF	TGTGCCAGCAGTTTAATTGGGAGAGAGACCCAGTACTTC
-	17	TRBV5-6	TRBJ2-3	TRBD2	CASSERTSGRPPDTQYF	TGTGCCAGCAGCGAACGAACTAGCGGGAGGCCACCAGATACGCAGTATTTT
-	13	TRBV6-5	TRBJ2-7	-	CASSYRGQKEQYF	TGTGCCAGCAGTTACAGGGGACAAAAAGAGCAGTACTTC
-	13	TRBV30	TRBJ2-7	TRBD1	CAWNRQGSYEQYF	TGTGCCTGGAACCGACAGGGGTCCTACGAGCAGTACTTC
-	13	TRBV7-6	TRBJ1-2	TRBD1	CASSPGTGYGYTF	TGTGCCAGCAGCCCCGGGACAGGCTATGGCTACACCTTC
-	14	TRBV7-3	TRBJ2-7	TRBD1	CASSLMPGGHEQYF	TGTGCCAGCAGCTTAATGCCAGGGGGCCACGAGCAGTACTTC
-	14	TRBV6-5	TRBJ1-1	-	CASNYREGYTEAFF	TGTGCCAGCAACTACAGGGAGGGTTACACTGAAGCTTTCTTT
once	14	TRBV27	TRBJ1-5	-	CASSFAGGNQPQHF	TGTGCCAGCAGTTTCGCAGGGGGCAATCAGCCCCAGCATTTT
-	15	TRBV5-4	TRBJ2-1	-	CASSPWTDMNNEQFF	TGTGCCAGCAGCCCTTGGACAGACATGAACAATGAGCAGTTCTTC
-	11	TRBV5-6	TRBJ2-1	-	CASSQYNEQFF	TGTGCCAGCAGCCAGTACAATGAGCAGTTCTTC
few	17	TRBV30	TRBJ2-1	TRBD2	CASTSSGSGSLYNEQFF	TGTGCCTCCACGAGCTCAGGTAGCGGGAGTTTGTACAATGAGCAGTTCTTC
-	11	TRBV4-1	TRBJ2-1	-	CASSQGGLYFF	TGCGCCAGCAGCCAGGGTGGACTCTACTTCTTC
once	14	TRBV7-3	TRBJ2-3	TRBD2	CASSLGLASDTQYF	TGTGCCAGCAGCCTCGGACTAGCCTCGGATACGCAGTATTTT
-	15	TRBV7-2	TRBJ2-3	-	CASSFSGSSTDTQYF	TGTGCCAGCAGCTTTAGCGGTTCTAGCACAGATACGCAGTATTTT
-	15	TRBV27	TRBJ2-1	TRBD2	CASSFSSGRGNEQFF	TGTGCCAGCAGTTTTTCCAGCGGGAGGGGGAATGAGCAGTTCTTC
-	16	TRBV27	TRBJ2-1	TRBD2	CASSNPGLAGGGEQFF	TGTGCCAGCAGTAACCCGGGACTAGCGGGAGGGGGTGAGCAGTTCTTC
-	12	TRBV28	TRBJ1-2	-	CASSLQGLGYTF	TGTGCCAGCAGTTTACAGGGGCTCGGCTACACCTTC
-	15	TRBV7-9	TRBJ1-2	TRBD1	CASSRVGGQAYGYTF	TGTGCCAGCAGCCGAGTGGGGGGACAGGCCTATGGCTACACCTTC
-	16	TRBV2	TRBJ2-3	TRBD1	CASSVRQGARTDTQYF	TGTGCCAGCAGTGTAAGACAGGGGGCTCGGACAGATACGCAGTATTTT
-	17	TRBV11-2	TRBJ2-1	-	CASSSWLSGSDRNEQFF	TGTGCCAGCAGCTCGTGGCTTTCCGGGAGCGATCGCAATGAGCAGTTCTTC
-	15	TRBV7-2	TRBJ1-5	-	CASSFGGEGNQPQHF	TGTGCCAGCAGCTTTGGGGGGGAAGGCAATCAGCCCCAGCATTTT
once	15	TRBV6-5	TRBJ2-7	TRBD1	CASSRSSRGSNEQYF	TGTGCCAGCAGCCGTTCTTCCAGGGGGTCCAACGAGCAGTACTTC
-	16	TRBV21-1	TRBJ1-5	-	CASSNETTVGDQPQHF	TGTGCCAGCAGCAACGAGACGACGGTAGGGGATCAGCCCCAGCATTTT
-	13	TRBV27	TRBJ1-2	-	CASSQTGNYGYTF	TGTGCCAGCAGCCAAACAGGGAACTATGGCTACACCTTC
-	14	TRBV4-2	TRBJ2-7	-	CASSHPEGPYEQYF	TGTGCCAGCAGCCACCCCGAGGGCCCCTACGAGCAGTACTTC
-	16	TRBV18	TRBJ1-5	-	CASSPWGRSPNQPQHF	TGTGCCAGCTCACCCTGGGGCAGGTCTCCCAATCAGCCCCAGCATTTT
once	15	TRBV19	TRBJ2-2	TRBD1	CASSRTGGITGELFF	TGTGCCAGTAGTCGAACAGGGGGAATCACCGGGGAGCTGTTTTTT
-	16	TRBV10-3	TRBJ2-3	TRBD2	CAISESSGSGTDTQYF	TGTGCCATCAGTGAGTCTAGCGGGAGTGGAACAGATACGCAGTATTTT
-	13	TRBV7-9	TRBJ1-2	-	CASSSQGIGGYTF	TGTGCCAGCAGCTCACAGGGAATCGGTGGCTACACCTTC
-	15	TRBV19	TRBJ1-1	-	CASSIQGPVNTEAFF	TGTGCCAGTAGTATCCAGGGTCCCGTGAACACTGAAGCTTTCTTT
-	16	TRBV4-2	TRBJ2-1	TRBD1	CASSPMDRELRNEQFF	TGTGCCAGCAGCCCAATGGACAGGGAGCTCAGGAATGAGCAGTTCTTC
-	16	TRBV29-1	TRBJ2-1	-	CSVEDFREHSYNEQFF	TGCAGCGTTGAAGATTTCCGGGAGCATTCCTACAATGAGCAGTTCTTC
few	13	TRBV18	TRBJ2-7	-	CASSPRGSYEQYF	TGTGCCAGCTCACCCCGGGGGAGCTACGAGCAGTACTTC
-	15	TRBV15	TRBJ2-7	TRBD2	CATRRGLAGSYEQYF	TGTGCCACCAGACGCGGACTAGCGGGATCCTACGAGCAGTACTTC
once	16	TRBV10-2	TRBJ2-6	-	CASSESAGVGANVLTF	TGCGCCAGCAGTGAGTCGGCCGGGGTTGGGGCCAACGTCCTGACTTTC